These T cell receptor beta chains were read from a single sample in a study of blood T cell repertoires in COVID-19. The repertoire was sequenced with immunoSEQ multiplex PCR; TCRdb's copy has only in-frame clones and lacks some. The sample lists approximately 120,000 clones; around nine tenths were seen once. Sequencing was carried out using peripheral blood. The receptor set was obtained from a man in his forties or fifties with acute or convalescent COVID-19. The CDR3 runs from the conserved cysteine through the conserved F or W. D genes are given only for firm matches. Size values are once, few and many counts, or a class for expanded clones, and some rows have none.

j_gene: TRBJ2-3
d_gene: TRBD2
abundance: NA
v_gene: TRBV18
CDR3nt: TGTGCCAGCTCACCACTGGCTAGCGGGACTAGCACAGATACGCAGTATTTT
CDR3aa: CASSPLASGTSTDTQYF

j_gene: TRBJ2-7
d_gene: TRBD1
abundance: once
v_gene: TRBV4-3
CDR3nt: TGCGCCAGCAGCCAAGCCCCCAGGGGGTCCAACGAGCAGTACTTC
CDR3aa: CASSQAPRGSNEQYF

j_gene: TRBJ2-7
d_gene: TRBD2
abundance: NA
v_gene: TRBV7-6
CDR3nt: TGTGCCAGCAGCAGCTCTAGCGGGATAGTATACGAGCAGTACTTC
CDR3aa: CASSSSSGIVYEQYF

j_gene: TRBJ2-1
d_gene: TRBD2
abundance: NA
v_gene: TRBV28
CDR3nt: TGTGCCAGCACCAAACCCCGACTAGCGGAATACAATGAGCAGTTCTTC
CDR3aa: CASTKPRLAEYNEQFF

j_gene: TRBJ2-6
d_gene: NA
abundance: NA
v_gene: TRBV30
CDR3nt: TGTGCCTGGAGTACAGGGGACTTCTCTGGGGCCAACGTCCTGACTTTC
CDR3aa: CAWSTGDFSGANVLTF

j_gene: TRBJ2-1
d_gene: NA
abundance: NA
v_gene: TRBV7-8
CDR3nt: TGTGCCAGCAGCTTAATTTCTTCTAGACTTGAGCAGTTCTTC
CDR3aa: CASSLISSRLEQFF

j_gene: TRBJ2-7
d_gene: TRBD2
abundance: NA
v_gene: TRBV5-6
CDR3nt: TGTGCCAGCAGCCGACTAGCGCTCGACGAGCAGTACTTC
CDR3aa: CASSRLALDEQYF

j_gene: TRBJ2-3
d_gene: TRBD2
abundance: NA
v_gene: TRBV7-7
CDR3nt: TGTGCCAGCAGCTTGGGACTAGCGGGAGGCTCGCAGTATTTT
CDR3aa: CASSLGLAGGSQYF

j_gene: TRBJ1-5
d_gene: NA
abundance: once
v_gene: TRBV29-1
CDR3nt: TGCAGCGTTCGGGGGGGGAATGGCAATCAGCCCCAGCATTTT
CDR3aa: CSVRGGNGNQPQHF

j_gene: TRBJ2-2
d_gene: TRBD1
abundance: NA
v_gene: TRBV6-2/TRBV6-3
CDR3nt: TGTGCCAGCAGTTTAGGACAGGGGGTCACCGGGGAGCTGTTTTTT
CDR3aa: CASSLGQGVTGELFF

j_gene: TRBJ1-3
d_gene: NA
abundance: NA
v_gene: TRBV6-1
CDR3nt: TGTGCCAGCAGTGAAGCCGGACATCAGCGCTCTGGAAACACCATATATTTT
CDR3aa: CASSEAGHQRSGNTIYF

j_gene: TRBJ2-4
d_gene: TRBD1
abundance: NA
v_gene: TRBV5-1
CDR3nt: TGCGCCAGCAGCCCCCGCCCCACAGGGGCGGCCAAAAACATTCAGTACTTC
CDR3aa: CASSPRPTGAAKNIQYF

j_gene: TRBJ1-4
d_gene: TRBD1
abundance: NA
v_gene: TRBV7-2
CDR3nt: TGTGCCAGCACCTTGGGAGGGACAGGGATTAAAAAACTGTTTTTT
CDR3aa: CASTLGGTGIKKLFF

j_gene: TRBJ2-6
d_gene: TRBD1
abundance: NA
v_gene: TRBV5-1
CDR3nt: TGCGCCAGCAAGGAGCAGGGGACAGCGAGCTCTGGGGCCAACGTCCTGACTTTC
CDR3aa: CASKEQGTASSGANVLTF

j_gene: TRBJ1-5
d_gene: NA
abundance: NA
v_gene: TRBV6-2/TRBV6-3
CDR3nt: TGTGCCAGCAGTTACTCCCGGGCGGGCAATAGCAATCAGCCCCAGCATTTT
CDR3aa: CASSYSRAGNSNQPQHF

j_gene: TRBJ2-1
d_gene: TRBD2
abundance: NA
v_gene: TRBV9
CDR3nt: TGTGCCAGCAGCGTAGGAGCGGGAGGTTACAATGAGCAGTTCTTC
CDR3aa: CASSVGAGGYNEQFF

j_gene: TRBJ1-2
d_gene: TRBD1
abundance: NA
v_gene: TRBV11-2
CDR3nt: TGTGCCAGCACGCCGGGACAGGGCAACTATGGCTACACCTTC
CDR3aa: CASTPGQGNYGYTF

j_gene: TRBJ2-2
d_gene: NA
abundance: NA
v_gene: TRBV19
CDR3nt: TGTGCCAGTAGTATTATCCTCAACACCGGGGAGCTGTTTTTT
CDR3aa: CASSIILNTGELFF

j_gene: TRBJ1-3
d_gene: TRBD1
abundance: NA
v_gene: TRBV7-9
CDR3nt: TGTGCCAGCAGCTGGACAGGGTCTGGAAACACCATATATTTT
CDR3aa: CASSWTGSGNTIYF

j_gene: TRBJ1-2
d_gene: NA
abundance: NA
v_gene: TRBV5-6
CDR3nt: TGTGCCAGCAGCTTGGCTCTTCTCTACACCTTC
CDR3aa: CASSLALLYTF

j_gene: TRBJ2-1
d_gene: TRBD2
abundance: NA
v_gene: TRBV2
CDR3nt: TGTGCCAGCGCGGGGGACAATGAGCAGTTCTTC
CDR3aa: CASAGDNEQFF

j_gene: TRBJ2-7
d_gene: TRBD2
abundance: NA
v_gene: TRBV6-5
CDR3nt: TGTGCCAGCAGTTACTTCCAGACTAGCGGGAGAGGCGAGCAGTACTTC
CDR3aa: CASSYFQTSGRGEQYF

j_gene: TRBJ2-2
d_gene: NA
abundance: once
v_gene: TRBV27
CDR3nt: TGTGCCAGCAGGTCCCCCGGAGGGGGCAATACCGGGGAGCTGTTTTTT
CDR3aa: CASRSPGGGNTGELFF

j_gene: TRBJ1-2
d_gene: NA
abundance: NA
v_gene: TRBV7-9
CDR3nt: TGTGCCAGCAGCTTAGACACAGGAGCTAACTATGGCTACACCTTC
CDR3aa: CASSLDTGANYGYTF